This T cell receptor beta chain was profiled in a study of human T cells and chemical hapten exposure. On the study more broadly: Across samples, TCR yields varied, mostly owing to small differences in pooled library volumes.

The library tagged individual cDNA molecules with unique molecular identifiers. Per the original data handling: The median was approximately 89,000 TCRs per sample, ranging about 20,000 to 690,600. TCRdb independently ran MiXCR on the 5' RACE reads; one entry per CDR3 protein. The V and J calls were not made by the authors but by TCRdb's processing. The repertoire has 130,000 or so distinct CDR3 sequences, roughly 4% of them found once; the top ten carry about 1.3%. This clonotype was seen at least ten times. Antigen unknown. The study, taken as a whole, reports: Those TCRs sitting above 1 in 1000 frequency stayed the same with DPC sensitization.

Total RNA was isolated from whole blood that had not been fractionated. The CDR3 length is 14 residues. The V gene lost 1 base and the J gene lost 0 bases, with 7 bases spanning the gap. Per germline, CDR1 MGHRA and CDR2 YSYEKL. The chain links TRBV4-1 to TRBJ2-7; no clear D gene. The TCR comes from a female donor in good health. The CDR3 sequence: CASSQGPRSYEQYF. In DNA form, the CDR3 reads TGCGCCAGCAGCCAAGGGCCCCGCTCCTACGAGCAGTACTTC.